This T cell receptor (beta chain) was observed in a study of T cell repertoires in cytomegalovirus infection. Study details: It was the public TCR beta signatures that indicated both CMV infection and matching HLA type.

In its sample, this clonotype was seen a few times. Its antigen is unknown. TCRdb redid the calling of the reads with MiXCR, one entry per CDR3 protein. The sample contains about 920,000 distinct CDR3 sequences, about a third of which appear only once. V shed 10 bases, J shed 5 bases, and the junction held 18 bases outside the gene matches. CDR1 is MRHNA, CDR2 SNTAGT, per germline. The CDR3 runs 17 residues. This sequence joins TRBV6-4 and TRBJ2-3, with 10 positions matching TRBD2. The material sequenced was cultured CD8+ T cells from PBMCs, taken from culture after CMV antigen stimulation. This sequence was found in a human donor in good health (CMV status not recorded). Some clones in this sample may be carry-over from other donors' samples. The CDR3 loop reads CATKQRGGPYSRDTQYF. The CDR3 nucleotides read TGTGCCACCAAACAGCGGGGGGGCCCATATTCGCGAGATACGCAGTATTTT.